The 18 T cell receptor beta chains given below trace back to one sample, sequenced in a study of cytomegalovirus exposure and HLA in healthy donors (dated by TCRdb to about 2017). Libraries came from the immunoSEQ multiplex PCR assay. For the multiplex PCR, a mixture combining 60 forward primers for TCR Vbeta segments and 13 reverse primers for TCR Jbeta segments was used. Entries here come from immuneACCESS through TCRdb and include only in-frame sequences with V and J called. Some clones fail to appear in such tables; in the studies checked, an unresolved V gene covers under half of the shortfall, and the cause of the remainder is unknown. Within this sample are about 140,000 clones, with around four fifths of them counted one time only. The top ten constitute around 2% of the sample. Material: PBMCs. The source of these receptors is a woman aged 40 to 55 in good health and CMV-seronegative.

In the case of this clone: The junction and the germline gene differ at one end; a read error may be behind it. The sample contains more than one DNA sequence encoding this CDR3. V gene TRBV30 combines with J gene TRBJ2-3; 9 nucleotides match TRBD2. The CDR3 extends over 16 amino acids. From germline, CDR1 is GTSNPN and CDR2 SVGIG (reference sequence). CDR3: CAWSVDAGGATDTQYF. The CDR3, as DNA: TGTGCCTGGAGTGTTGACGCGGGAGGGGCCACAGATACGCAGTACTTT.

The chain couples TRBV7-3 to TRBJ2-2; 12 nucleotides match TRBD2. The CDR3 loop spans 13 amino acids. The V gene's germline CDR1 is SGHTA and CDR2 FQGTGA. V gave up 8 bases and J gave up 5 bases; unmatched junction bases: 0. CDR3 amino acids: CASGTSGTGELFF. The CDR3 coding sequence is TGTGCCAGCGGGACTAGCGGGACCGGGGAGCTGTTTTTT.

In nucleotides, the CDR3 is TGTGCCAGCAGCCTGGCGGGGGGGTTTCCCTACGAGCAGTACTTC. As protein: CASSLAGGFPYEQYF. The rearrangement uses TRBV6-5 and TRBJ2-7; 9 bases are shared with TRBD2. V shed 6 bases, J shed 2 bases, and the junction held 8 bases outside the gene matches. The CDR3 consists of 15 residues. CDR1 and CDR2 from the germline V gene are MNHEY and SVGAGI.

The rearrangement uses TRBV27 and TRBJ1-6, with a tentative D call TRBD1 (5 bases). The CDR3 extends over 14 amino acids. Trimming pared 6 bases from V and 9 bases from J, leaving 15 bases between. CDR1 and CDR2 (germline): MNHEY, SMNVEV (reference sequence). This chain's CDR3 is CASRGGAGGSPLHF. In DNA, the CDR3 is TGTGCCAGCAGGGGAGGTGCTGGGGGTTCACCCCTCCACTTT.

The chain is built from TRBV7-6 and TRBJ2-7; 10 bases are a match to TRBD2. Germline CDR1 reads SGHVS; CDR2 reads FNYEAQ. CDR3 length equals 15 residues. V shed 1 base, J shed 2 bases, and the junction held 2 bases outside the gene matches. The chain's CDR3 is CASSLGTSGTYEQYF. Written as DNA, the CDR3 is TGTGCCAGCAGCTTAGGGACTAGCGGCACCTACGAGCAGTACTTC.

V and J are TRBV7-2 and TRBJ1-1, with 10 bases identical to TRBD1. From germline, CDR1 is SGHTA and CDR2 FQGNSA. With V trimmed by 6 bases and J by 6 bases, 7 bases remained unmatched. The CDR3 covers 14 residues. CDR3 DNA sequence: TGTGCCAGCAGATCCGGGACAGGGGACCCTGAAGCTTTCTTT. This encodes CASRSGTGDPEAFF.

The CDR3 is CASSRAGTGVDGYTF. The CDR3 DNA reads as TGTGCCAGCAGCCGAGCCGGGACAGGGGTCGATGGCTACACCTTC. The chain recombines TRBV11-2 with TRBJ1-2; 10 bases map to TRBD1. The ends lost 5 bases at V and 6 bases at J; junction bases unmatched: 9. The CDR3 loop spans 15 amino acids. Germline V gene lookup returns CDR1 SGHAT and CDR2 FQNNGV.

The rearrangement links TRBV6-4 to TRBJ2-2; TRBD1 matches at 7 bases. Germline V gene sequence: CDR1 MRHNA, CDR2 SNTAGT. This CDR3 spans 15 amino acids. Trimming removed 5 bases from V and 7 bases from J; junction bases left unmatched: 10. The CDR3 spells CASSHGQDGSGELFF. The CDR3 DNA reads TGTGCCAGCAGTCACGGACAGGATGGAAGCGGGGAGCTGTTTTTT.

The chain employs TRBV19 and TRBJ1-1; D call uncertain. Germline assignment: CDR1 LNHDA and CDR2 SQIVND (reference sequence). Trimming removed 1 base at V and 6 bases at J, with 12 bases between. The length of the CDR3 is 14 residues. The CDR3 region is CASSIVAGFPEAFF. CDR3 sequence (DNA): TGTGCCAGTAGTATAGTAGCCGGGTTCCCTGAAGCTTTCTTT.

As DNA, the CDR3 is TGTGCCAGTTCGACAGGGTCCAACGAGCAGTACTTC. It yields the protein CASSTGSNEQYF. The chain links TRBV28 to TRBJ2-7; the match to TRBD1 covers 7 bases. CDR3 length: 12 residues. Germline loops: CDR1 MDHEN, CDR2 SYDVKM. The J segment lost 5 bases and the V segment lost 9 bases, leaving 7 bases of the junction unmatched.

The rearrangement uses TRBV9 and TRBJ2-5, with D possibly TRBD1 on 5 matching bases. Germline V gene lookup returns CDR1 SGDLS and CDR2 YYNGEE. The V and J ends lost 3 bases and 2 bases respectively, with 14 bases between them. This CDR3 is 15 amino acids long. The CDR3 DNA follows: TGTGCCAGCAGCGCGAGACAGAAACAGCAAGAGACCCAGTACTTC. Translation: CASSARQKQQETQYF.

This chain joins TRBV7-9 and TRBJ2-1; D may be TRBD1 (6 bases). Trimming pared 3 bases from V and 7 bases from J, leaving 10 bases between. CDR1 SEHNR and CDR2 FQNEAQ come from the germline V gene (reference sequence). CDR3 size: 13 residues. The CDR3 region is CASSFSTGNEQFF. The CDR3 DNA reads as TGTGCCAGCAGCTTCTCGACAGGTAATGAGCAGTTCTTC.

V gene TRBV2 combines with J gene TRBJ1-1, with D uncertain. Germline CDR1 is SNHLY and CDR2 is FYNNEI. The CDR3 totals 13 residues. The ends were cut back, 7 bases at V and 0 bases at J, with 9 bases in the middle. CDR3 in DNA: TGTGCCAGCACCGTGCAGGTGAACACTGAAGCTTTCTTT. This encodes CASTVQVNTEAFF. The entire variable domain, with the rest obtained from reference TRBV2 and TRBJ1-1, is as follows: EPEVTQTPSHQVTQMGQEVILRCVPISNHLYFYWYRQILGQKVEFLVSFYNNEISEKSEIFDDQFSVERPDGSNFTLKIRSTKLEDSAMYFCASTVQVNTEAFFGQGTRLTVV.

The CDR3 here is CASSLLAPAPDTQYF. Here the CDR3 DNA reads TGTGCCAGCAGCCTACTAGCGCCCGCCCCAGATACGCAGTATTTT. The chain recombines TRBV5-4 with TRBJ2-3; 7 nucleotides agree with TRBD2. In germline, CDR1 is SGHNT, CDR2 YYREEE (reference sequence). The trim removed 4 bases at V and 4 bases at J, leaving 9 bases unmatched. CDR3 length: 15 residues.

The rearrangement links TRBV4-3 to TRBJ2-7; TRBD2 matches at 8 bases. V was clipped by 3 bases and J by 2 bases; unmatched bases: 6. The germline V gene encodes CDR1 LGHNA and CDR2 YSLEER. The CDR3 runs 15 residues. For the CDR3, the DNA is TGCGCCAGCAGCCAGCTAATAGCGGGAACCTACGAGCAGTACTTC. Protein sequence: CASSQLIAGTYEQYF.

The rearrangement uses TRBV5-1 and TRBJ2-7, with TRBD2 matching over 7 bases. CDR1 SGHRS and CDR2 YFSETQ come from the germline V gene. V shed 0 bases, J shed 2 bases, and the junction held 8 bases outside the gene matches. The CDR3 covers 16 residues. CDR3 nucleotides: TGCGCCAGCAGCTTGGCCTCCGGGACTACAACCTACGAGCAGTACTTC. Amino acids: CASSLASGTTTYEQYF. Filled out from reference TRBV5-1 and TRBJ2-7, the complete variable domain reads KAGVTQTPRYLIKTRGQQVTLSCSPISGHRSVSWYQQTPGQGLQFLFEYFSETQRNKGNFPGRFSGRQFSNSRSEMNVSTLELGDSALYLCASSLASGTTTYEQYFGPGTRLTVT.

The chain couples TRBV10-2 to TRBJ1-3; 8 bases agree with TRBD1. Germline V gives CDR1 WSHSY, CDR2 SAAADI. With V trimmed by 10 bases and J by 1 base, 3 bases remained unmatched. The CDR3 consists of 13 residues. The CDR3 reads CATTGGSGNTIYF. CDR3 DNA: TGCGCCACTACAGGGGGTTCTGGAAACACCATATATTTT.

V is TRBV28 and J is TRBJ2-7; 11 bases are a match to TRBD2. In germline, CDR1 is MDHEN, CDR2 SYDVKM. J was trimmed by 4 bases and V by 2 bases; bases with no gene match: 19. The CDR3 is 20 amino acids. Here the CDR3 DNA reads TGTGCCAGCAGTTTACTCCTCCGTATAAACATAGCGGGGGGGGCTTACGAGCAGTACTTC. It specifies CASSLLLRINIAGGAYEQYF.